This is a list of T cell receptor beta chains from one sample in a study of beta chain features in type 1 diabetes. Method: immunoSEQ multiplex PCR; TCRdb's copy keeps in-frame clones and lacks some. The table records about 900,000 clones, roughly a sixth of them present only once. The material sequenced was naive CD4+ T cells from blood. The receptors were gathered from a young woman in good health. Both conserved end residues are part of each CDR3. The order of the fields is V gene, J gene, CDR3 protein.

v_call: TRBV7-6
j_call: TRBJ1-2
cdr3_aa: CASSSGHLNYGYTF

v_call: TRBV6-5
j_call: TRBJ2-3
cdr3_aa: CASRPGQAGTDTQYF

v_call: TRBV28
j_call: TRBJ2-7
cdr3_aa: CASIDGTLVAQYF

v_call: TRBV11-2
j_call: TRBJ2-4
cdr3_aa: CASSPGIAENIQYF

v_call: TRBV7-2
j_call: TRBJ2-1
cdr3_aa: CASSLGTASYNEQFF

v_call: TRBV7-9
j_call: TRBJ1-1
cdr3_aa: CASRFHGTGTLARTEAFF

v_call: TRBV19
j_call: TRBJ2-6
cdr3_aa: CASRGVNGANVLTF

v_call: TRBV5-1
j_call: TRBJ1-2
cdr3_aa: CASSFGGSNGYTF

v_call: TRBV7-8
j_call: TRBJ2-3
cdr3_aa: CASSAIDTDTQYF

v_call: TRBV6-6
j_call: TRBJ2-4
cdr3_aa: CASIPMGMDIQYF

v_call: TRBV21-1
j_call: TRBJ2-7
cdr3_aa: CASSKAGTNYEQYF

v_call: TRBV5-6
j_call: TRBJ1-5
cdr3_aa: CASSFWQGQPQHF

v_call: TRBV28
j_call: TRBJ2-6
cdr3_aa: CASSWTSGRAGANVLTF

v_call: TRBV6-5
j_call: TRBJ2-5
cdr3_aa: CASSRPGQFKTQYF

v_call: TRBV28
j_call: TRBJ1-5
cdr3_aa: CASSSGGSHQPQHF